Below, one T cell receptor (beta chain) is given with its context. Its binding antigen is unknown. It has no much larger one-base neighbor in the sample; base qualities were not kept. This specimen comes from a study of T cells in Graves' hyperthyroidism and ophthalmopathy (dated by TCRdb to the late 2010s). For the wider study: TCR V-J signatures able to tell the groups apart were searched for in a discovery cohort of 90 to 100 patients, of whom over 40 had Graves' ophthalmopathy and some 60 had stable Graves' hyperthyroidism. TCR Vbeta CDR3 sequencing of some 140 peripheral blood samples (over 40 ophthalmopathy, roughly 74 hyperthyroidism and some 17 progressor patients) is reported in the paper. In roughly six Graves' hyperthyroidism patients, the study also compared T-cell repertoires from thyroid tissue with T-cell repertoires from blood. Following sampling, methimazole starting at 30 mg daily was given to hyperthyroidism patients, and high-dose intravenous methylprednisolone was given to ophthalmopathy patients. Prospective prediction of ophthalmopathy was tested in an independent validation cohort consisting of roughly 20 hyperthyroidism patients and approximately 16 patients who later progressed to ophthalmopathy. The roughly 91 discovery patients were randomly divided into training and test sets at a 7:3 ratio. General conclusions and limits of the study: In cross-validation, a model built on a 13 V-J signature told ophthalmopathy apart from stable hyperthyroidism with 87.88% sensitivity and roughly 81% specificity, and in testing the same model reached 80%/75%. In validation, the model predicted progression to ophthalmopathy a median of about 6.5 months before onset, with approximately 70% sensitivity and roughly 72% specificity. Blood samples also contained most of the expanded thyroid clonotypes (frequency above 0.001), which suggests that blood repertoires may reflect thyroid immune responses. Sample size was not statistically predetermined, and investigators were not blinded to group allocation.

The CDR3 measures 8 amino acids from cysteine to phenylalanine. CDR3 DNA is the only sequence kept; it has 24 bases, read in frame from the first base. CDR1 LNHNV and CDR2 YYDKDF were looked up in the germline V gene (reference sequence). TCR beta CDR3 regions were amplified from RNA transcripts. The TCR CDR3 was subjected to a first round of RT-PCR using the HTBI primer set and the Qiagen OneStep RT-PCR kit. Libraries were constructed in a second round of multiplex PCR, after which size selection and purification were performed. The libraries were sequenced on an Illumina HiSeq2000 using paired-end 100 bp reads. From the authors' description of their analysis: SOAPnuke was used to process the raw data, with reads discarded if the reads contained adapters or uncalled bases, had a mean Phred below 15, or lacked an exact constant-primer or identifier match. COPE v1.2.5 was used to merge high-quality paired reads, and clonotypes were defined as unique nucleotide sequences. MiTCR v1.1 was used to align the clonotypes against IMGT TRBV, TRBD and TRBJ reference segments. Analysis was restricted to V-J combinations with a frequency above 0.0001, which covered 99.2% of repertoires. The TCS score was defined as the ratio of F50 (clonal expansion) to E x V (chaos), calculated using BLOSUM62-based TCRdist between CDR3 peptides within each V-J. Welch's t-statistics and random forest reduced just over 500 V-J features to 13, which were used in a naive Bayes classifier (R e1071). Thyroid-blood repertoire similarity was quantified with the Morisita-Horn index. TCRdb reran the public reads through fastp at Q25 and MiXCR, keeping productive beta chains. Each record represents a unique CDR3 protein, reported with the most common genes and DNA among its rows. The V and J calls reflect TCRdb's pipeline rather than the authors' work. The sample table holds 550,000 to 600,000 distinct CDR3 sequences, of which about 43% were seen once. The ten largest clonotypes hold under 20% of the sample.

Patients with uncontrolled infections, other autoimmune diseases, pregnancy or lactation were excluded. Diagnoses were based on clinical symptoms, serum thyroxine and TRAb, thyroid ultrasound and orbital computed tomography. Total RNA was extracted using Trizol reagent, and RNA quality was assessed on an Agilent 2100 Bioanalyzer. The sequence is built from TRBV15 and TRBJ1-5; no D gene can be assigned with confidence. This clonotype originated in an adult woman with Graves' disease, either hyperthyroidism or ophthalmopathy (not recorded which). Sequenced material: peripheral blood or thyroid tissue (not recorded which). Here is the DNA: TGTAGCAATCAGCCCCAGCATTTT. The resulting protein is CSNQPQHF.